The rows below give T cell receptor beta chains drawn from one sample of a study of vaccination effects on CD4 cells after COVID-19. Their antigens are not known. Method: immunoSEQ multiplex PCR; TCRdb's copy keeps in-frame clones and lacks some. The table records 70,000 or so clones, 70% to 80% of them present only once. The source was CD4+ T cells from PBMCs cultured without peptide, collected before COVID-19 vaccination. All receptors derive from a human donor who received a COVID-19 vaccine. Both conserved end residues are part of each CDR3. D genes are given only for firm matches. Rows give clone size only sometimes, using once, few, many, or a class for an expanded clone.

CDR3nt: TGCGCCAGCAGCCAAGACCAGAGCCAGTGGAACACTGAAGCTTTCTTT; CDR3aa: CASSQDQSQWNTEAFF; len: 16; v_gene: TRBV4-3; abundance: -; d_gene: -; j_gene: TRBJ1-1
CDR3nt: TGTGCCAGCAGCTACAGGGGTTCCGAGACCCAGTACTTC; CDR3aa: CASSYRGSETQYF; len: 13; v_gene: TRBV5-4; abundance: -; d_gene: TRBD1; j_gene: TRBJ2-5
CDR3nt: TGTGCCAGCAGCCATACCCCGGGACAGGGGAAAGAGACCCAGTACTTC; CDR3aa: CASSHTPGQGKETQYF; len: 16; v_gene: TRBV14; abundance: -; d_gene: TRBD1; j_gene: TRBJ2-5
CDR3nt: TGTGCCAGCTCACTGGCGGCGGGGAACACTGAAGCTTTCTTT; CDR3aa: CASSLAAGNTEAFF; len: 14; v_gene: TRBV18; abundance: -; d_gene: -; j_gene: TRBJ1-1
CDR3nt: TGTGCCAGCAGCTTGGCCTTGGAGACAGATACGCAGTATTTT; CDR3aa: CASSLALETDTQYF; len: 14; v_gene: TRBV7-3; abundance: -; d_gene: -; j_gene: TRBJ2-3
CDR3nt: TGTGCCAGCAGCTTAGCGGCAGATACGCAGTATTTT; CDR3aa: CASSLAADTQYF; len: 12; v_gene: TRBV7-2; abundance: -; d_gene: -; j_gene: TRBJ2-3
CDR3nt: TGTGCCACCAGTGAAGCAGGGGGCGCGACTGAAGCTTTCTTT; CDR3aa: CATSEAGGATEAFF; len: 14; v_gene: TRBV24-1; abundance: -; d_gene: TRBD1; j_gene: TRBJ1-1
CDR3nt: TGCGCCAGCAGCTTTATCCCCGGACAGGATGATGGCTACACCTTC; CDR3aa: CASSFIPGQDDGYTF; len: 15; v_gene: TRBV5-1; abundance: -; d_gene: TRBD1; j_gene: TRBJ1-2
CDR3nt: TGTGCCAGCAGCGCTCGGGACAGGGGAGGCACTGAAGCTTTCTTT; CDR3aa: CASSARDRGGTEAFF; len: 15; v_gene: TRBV7-2; abundance: few; d_gene: TRBD1; j_gene: TRBJ1-1
CDR3nt: TGTGCCAGCAGCCAAGGCCCGGGACGGGGGGAGACCCAGTACTTC; CDR3aa: CASSQGPGRGETQYF; len: 15; v_gene: TRBV4-2; abundance: -; d_gene: -; j_gene: TRBJ2-5
CDR3nt: TGTGCCAGCAGTGGGGACAGTTCAGCTTCACCCCTCCACTTT; CDR3aa: CASSGDSSASPLHF; len: 14; v_gene: TRBV2; abundance: -; d_gene: TRBD1; j_gene: TRBJ1-6
CDR3nt: TGTGCCACCGGACAGGGTTTGAACAATGAGCAGTTCTTC; CDR3aa: CATGQGLNNEQFF; len: 13; v_gene: TRBV24-1; abundance: -; d_gene: TRBD1; j_gene: TRBJ2-1
CDR3nt: TGTGCCAGCAGCCTAGACAGGGCCGGTCGTGGCTACACCTTC; CDR3aa: CASSLDRAGRGYTF; len: 14; v_gene: TRBV3-1/TRBV3-2; abundance: -; d_gene: TRBD1; j_gene: TRBJ1-2
CDR3nt: TGTGCCACCAGAGGACAGGGGATCGGCAACAATGAGCAGTTCTTC; CDR3aa: CATRGQGIGNNEQFF; len: 15; v_gene: TRBV24-1; abundance: -; d_gene: TRBD1; j_gene: TRBJ2-1
CDR3nt: TGTGCTAGTGGCACCGATGGGACGGGAAACACTGAAGCTTTCTTT; CDR3aa: CASGTDGTGNTEAFF; len: 15; v_gene: TRBV12-5; abundance: -; d_gene: -; j_gene: TRBJ1-1
CDR3nt: TGCGCCAGCAGCCAAGAGTACGGCAGGGGGGAACGACTGTCCAAAAACATTCAGTACTTC; CDR3aa: CASSQEYGRGERLSKNIQYF; len: 20; v_gene: TRBV4-1; abundance: -; d_gene: -; j_gene: TRBJ2-4
CDR3nt: TGTGCCAGCAGTTACCCCCCCGGACAGGGGCGAGGTGGCTACACCTTC; CDR3aa: CASSYPPGQGRGGYTF; len: 16; v_gene: TRBV6-5; abundance: -; d_gene: TRBD1; j_gene: TRBJ1-2
CDR3nt: TGTGCCAGCAGTTTAAACAGGGTCTTGAACACTGAAGCTTTCTTT; CDR3aa: CASSLNRVLNTEAFF; len: 15; v_gene: TRBV6-5; abundance: -; d_gene: -; j_gene: TRBJ1-1
CDR3nt: TGTGCCAGCAGCTTGGTACGGGAGGGATCACCCCTCCACTTT; CDR3aa: CASSLVREGSPLHF; len: 14; v_gene: TRBV5-4; abundance: few; d_gene: -; j_gene: TRBJ1-6
CDR3nt: TGCGCCAGCAGCCCCGGGACACTGAACACCGGGGAGCTGTTTTTT; CDR3aa: CASSPGTLNTGELFF; len: 15; v_gene: TRBV5-1; abundance: once; d_gene: -; j_gene: TRBJ2-2
CDR3nt: TGTGCCAGCAGCTTAGGAGGGGTGCCCAATCAGCCCCAGCATTTT; CDR3aa: CASSLGGVPNQPQHF; len: 15; v_gene: TRBV7-2; abundance: -; d_gene: -; j_gene: TRBJ1-5
CDR3nt: TGTGCCAGCAGACCACAGGCTGCTAACTATGGCTACACCTTC; CDR3aa: CASRPQAANYGYTF; len: 14; v_gene: TRBV6-5; abundance: -; d_gene: -; j_gene: TRBJ1-2
CDR3nt: TGTGCCAGTAGTCCCGGGCGTCCCAATCAGCCCCAGCATTTT; CDR3aa: CASSPGRPNQPQHF; len: 14; v_gene: TRBV19; abundance: -; d_gene: -; j_gene: TRBJ1-5
CDR3nt: TGTGCCAGCAGTTACTCCCTTCAGGGAGGAACTGAAGCTTTCTTT; CDR3aa: CASSYSLQGGTEAFF; len: 15; v_gene: TRBV6-5; abundance: few; d_gene: -; j_gene: TRBJ1-1
CDR3nt: TGTGCCAGCTCACCCGGGACCGGGAGATCGGAGGGCTACACCTTC; CDR3aa: CASSPGTGRSEGYTF; len: 15; v_gene: TRBV18; abundance: few; d_gene: -; j_gene: TRBJ1-2
CDR3nt: TGTGCCAGCAGCTTAACGTCCTCCAACACTGAAGCTTTCTTT; CDR3aa: CASSLTSSNTEAFF; len: 14; v_gene: TRBV7-3; abundance: few; d_gene: -; j_gene: TRBJ1-1
CDR3nt: TGTGCCACCAGCAGGCGGGGACAGGGGGCAAACTATGGCTACACCTTC; CDR3aa: CATSRRGQGANYGYTF; len: 16; v_gene: TRBV15; abundance: -; d_gene: TRBD1; j_gene: TRBJ1-2
CDR3nt: TGTGCCAGCAGTACGGGGTCTGGAAACACCATATATTTT; CDR3aa: CASSTGSGNTIYF; len: 13; v_gene: TRBV5-4; abundance: -; d_gene: -; j_gene: TRBJ1-3
CDR3nt: TGTGCCACCAGTGAAGGTTTCCGGGACACCTACTATGGCTACACCTTC; CDR3aa: CATSEGFRDTYYGYTF; len: 16; v_gene: TRBV15; abundance: medium-sized; d_gene: -; j_gene: TRBJ1-2
CDR3nt: TGTGCCAGTAGTAGGGGACAGATCAATGAGCAGTTCTTC; CDR3aa: CASSRGQINEQFF; len: 13; v_gene: TRBV19; abundance: -; d_gene: TRBD1; j_gene: TRBJ2-1
CDR3nt: TGCGCCAGCAGCTTGGGGGACGGAGTAGATTCACCCCTCCACTTT; CDR3aa: CASSLGDGVDSPLHF; len: 15; v_gene: TRBV5-1; abundance: few; d_gene: -; j_gene: TRBJ1-6
CDR3nt: TGTGCCAGCAGCTTAGAGGGATGGAACACTGAAGCTTTCTTT; CDR3aa: CASSLEGWNTEAFF; len: 14; v_gene: TRBV7-9; abundance: -; d_gene: -; j_gene: TRBJ1-1
CDR3nt: TGTGCCAGCAGCTTTCAAACCAGCCAAGAGACCCAGTACTTC; CDR3aa: CASSFQTSQETQYF; len: 14; v_gene: TRBV5-5; abundance: once; d_gene: -; j_gene: TRBJ2-5
CDR3nt: TGTGCCAGCAGCAAAGCGGGGACAGGGGTAAATCAGCCCCAGCATTTT; CDR3aa: CASSKAGTGVNQPQHF; len: 16; v_gene: TRBV21-1; abundance: -; d_gene: -; j_gene: TRBJ1-5
CDR3nt: TGTGCCAGCAGCCCGTTAGGGCCCATCGGCACAGATACGCAGTATTTT; CDR3aa: CASSPLGPIGTDTQYF; len: 16; v_gene: TRBV7-2; abundance: once; d_gene: -; j_gene: TRBJ2-3
CDR3nt: TGTGCCAGCAGTTTCTCTTTCCCGGGCTACACCTTC; CDR3aa: CASSFSFPGYTF; len: 12; v_gene: TRBV12-3/TRBV12-4; abundance: few; d_gene: -; j_gene: TRBJ1-2
CDR3nt: TGTGCCAGCAGCTTAGCCGGGGACCTGATTTTGGGAGCTTTCTTT; CDR3aa: CASSLAGDLILGAFF; len: 15; v_gene: TRBV7-8; abundance: few; d_gene: -; j_gene: TRBJ1-1
CDR3nt: TGTGCCAGCAGTGAAGAGAGGGGGACGGAGACCCAGTACTTC; CDR3aa: CASSEERGTETQYF; len: 14; v_gene: TRBV2; abundance: -; d_gene: -; j_gene: TRBJ2-5
CDR3nt: TGTGCCAGCAGCTACGCGGACAGGGCCTATGGCTACACCTTC; CDR3aa: CASSYADRAYGYTF; len: 14; v_gene: TRBV5-6; abundance: -; d_gene: TRBD1; j_gene: TRBJ1-2
CDR3nt: TGTGCCAGCACCCTCACCGGGACTAGGACAGATACGCAGTATTTT; CDR3aa: CASTLTGTRTDTQYF; len: 15; v_gene: TRBV7-2; abundance: once; d_gene: TRBD2; j_gene: TRBJ2-3
CDR3nt: TGTGCCAGCAGCCAAGAATGGGGCCCCTATGGCTACACCTTC; CDR3aa: CASSQEWGPYGYTF; len: 14; v_gene: TRBV14; abundance: -; d_gene: -; j_gene: TRBJ1-2
CDR3nt: TGCGCCAGCAGCTTTGATCCGGGACAGAACTATGGCTACACCTTC; CDR3aa: CASSFDPGQNYGYTF; len: 15; v_gene: TRBV5-1; abundance: -; d_gene: TRBD1; j_gene: TRBJ1-2
CDR3nt: TGTGCCAGCCATACCAGTGGCCGCCCAGGGGCTAATGAAAAACTGTTTTTT; CDR3aa: CASHTSGRPGANEKLFF; len: 17; v_gene: TRBV5-4; abundance: -; d_gene: -; j_gene: TRBJ1-4
CDR3nt: TGTGCCACCAGTGACTTAATGACAGGGTCGGGTACGCAGTATTTT; CDR3aa: CATSDLMTGSGTQYF; len: 15; v_gene: TRBV24-1; abundance: -; d_gene: TRBD1; j_gene: TRBJ2-3
CDR3nt: TGTGCCAGCAGTTTAATCGGGGGACCGAACACTGAAGCTTTCTTT; CDR3aa: CASSLIGGPNTEAFF; len: 15; v_gene: TRBV28; abundance: -; d_gene: -; j_gene: TRBJ1-1
CDR3nt: TGTGCCAGCAGCAAGGCTGGGGACTGCTTCCCTACGAGCATGGATACGCAGTATTTT; CDR3aa: CASSKAGDCFPTSMDTQYF; len: 19; v_gene: TRBV21-1; abundance: -; d_gene: -; j_gene: TRBJ2-3
CDR3nt: TGTGCCAGCAGTGCAAGGAGCGGGGGAGGGACAGATACGCAGTATTTT; CDR3aa: CASSARSGGGTDTQYF; len: 16; v_gene: TRBV2; abundance: -; d_gene: TRBD2; j_gene: TRBJ2-3
CDR3nt: TGTGCCAGCAGTTACTCCTCTGGAAACACCATATATTTT; CDR3aa: CASSYSSGNTIYF; len: 13; v_gene: TRBV6-5; abundance: -; d_gene: -; j_gene: TRBJ1-3
CDR3nt: TGTGCCAGCAGTTTAGCCGAGAACACTGAAGCTTTCTTT; CDR3aa: CASSLAENTEAFF; len: 13; v_gene: TRBV28; abundance: few; d_gene: -; j_gene: TRBJ1-1
CDR3nt: TGCAGCGTTGCGGACTGGGATACGCAGTATTTT; CDR3aa: CSVADWDTQYF; len: 11; v_gene: TRBV29-1; abundance: -; d_gene: -; j_gene: TRBJ2-3
CDR3nt: TGTGCCAGCAGTGCACTAGCGGGGGGGGGAGATACGCAGTATTTT; CDR3aa: CASSALAGGGDTQYF; len: 15; v_gene: TRBV2; abundance: -; d_gene: TRBD2; j_gene: TRBJ2-3
CDR3nt: TGTGCCACCAGCCCACAGCTTAATGAAAAACTGTTTTTT; CDR3aa: CATSPQLNEKLFF; len: 13; v_gene: TRBV15; abundance: -; d_gene: -; j_gene: TRBJ1-4
CDR3nt: TGTGCCAGCAAGCCGGGACAGGGGGCGCCTGGGGCCAACGTCCTGACTTTC; CDR3aa: CASKPGQGAPGANVLTF; len: 17; v_gene: TRBV7-2; abundance: -; d_gene: TRBD1; j_gene: TRBJ2-6
CDR3nt: TGTGCCAGTAGTATTGGTCTAGCGGGAGACCAAGAGACCCAGTACTTC; CDR3aa: CASSIGLAGDQETQYF; len: 16; v_gene: TRBV19; abundance: -; d_gene: TRBD2; j_gene: TRBJ2-5
CDR3nt: TGTGCCAGCAGCCAAGCTACCCCTCTGGCGGCTTTCTTT; CDR3aa: CASSQATPLAAFF; len: 13; v_gene: TRBV14; abundance: -; d_gene: -; j_gene: TRBJ1-1